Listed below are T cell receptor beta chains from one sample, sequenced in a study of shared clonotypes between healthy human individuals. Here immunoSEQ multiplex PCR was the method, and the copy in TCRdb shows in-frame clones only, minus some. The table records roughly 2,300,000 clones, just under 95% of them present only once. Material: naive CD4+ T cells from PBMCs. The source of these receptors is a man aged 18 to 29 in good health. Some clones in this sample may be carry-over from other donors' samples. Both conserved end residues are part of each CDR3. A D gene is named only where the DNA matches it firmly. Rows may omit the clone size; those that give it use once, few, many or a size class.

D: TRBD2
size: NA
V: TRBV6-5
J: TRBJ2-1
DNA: TGTGCCAGCAGCCTCACGCGACTAGCGGGAGAGCAGTTCTTC
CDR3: CASSLTRLAGEQFF

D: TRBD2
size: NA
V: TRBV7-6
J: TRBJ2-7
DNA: TGTGCCAGCAGCTCCTGGACTAGCGGACTAAGCGAGCAGTACTTC
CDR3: CASSSWTSGLSEQYF

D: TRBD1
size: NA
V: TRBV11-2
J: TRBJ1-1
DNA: TGTGCCAGCAGCATTCAGGGGGCCTCTGAAGCTTTCTTT
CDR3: CASSIQGASEAFF

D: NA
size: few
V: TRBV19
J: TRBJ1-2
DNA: TGTGCCAGTACCCTCGGACGCTATGGCTACACCTTC
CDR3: CASTLGRYGYTF

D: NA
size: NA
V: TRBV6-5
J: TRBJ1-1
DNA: TGTGCCAGCAGTTACCAGGGAAGAAACACTGAAGCTTTCTTT
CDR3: CASSYQGRNTEAFF

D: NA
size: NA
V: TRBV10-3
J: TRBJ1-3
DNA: TGTGCCATCAGTGACGGGGGGTCTGGAAACACCATATATTTT
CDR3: CAISDGGSGNTIYF

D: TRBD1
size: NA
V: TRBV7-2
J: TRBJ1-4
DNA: TGTGCCAGCAGCCAAAGACAGGGTGCTGAAAAACTGTTTTTT
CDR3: CASSQRQGAEKLFF

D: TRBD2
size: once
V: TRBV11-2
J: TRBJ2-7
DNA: TGTGCCAGCAGCTTCAAACCGGGACTAGCGGGATTTCACGCCTACGAGCAGTACTTC
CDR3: CASSFKPGLAGFHAYEQYF

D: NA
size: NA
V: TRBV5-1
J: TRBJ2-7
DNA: TGCGCCAGCAGCTTTCTATCGGGAGTAACTGGCGACGAGCAGTACTTC
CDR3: CASSFLSGVTGDEQYF

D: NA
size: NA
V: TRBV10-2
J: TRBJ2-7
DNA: TGCGCCAGCAGTCCTAGAGGGGCCCTCTACGAGCAGTACTTC
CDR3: CASSPRGALYEQYF

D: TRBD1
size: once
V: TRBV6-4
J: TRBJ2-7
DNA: TGTGCCAGCAGTGAGAACAGGGGATCCCACGAGCAGTACTTC
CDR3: CASSENRGSHEQYF

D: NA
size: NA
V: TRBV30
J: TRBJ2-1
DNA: TGTGCTAACAGGGCGAGCTCCTACAATGAGCAGTTCTTC
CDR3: CANRASSYNEQFF

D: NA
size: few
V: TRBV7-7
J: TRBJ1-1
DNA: TGTGCCAGCAGCCGCGACAGGAACACTGAAGCTTTCTTT
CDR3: CASSRDRNTEAFF

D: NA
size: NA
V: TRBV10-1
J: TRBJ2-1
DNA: TGCGCCAGCCTCCCGCGGGGCACCTACAATGAGCAGTTCTTC
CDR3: CASLPRGTYNEQFF

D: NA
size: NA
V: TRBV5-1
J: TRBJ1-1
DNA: TGCGCCAGCAGCTTACAGGATTTGAACACTGAAGCTTTCTTT
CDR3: CASSLQDLNTEAFF

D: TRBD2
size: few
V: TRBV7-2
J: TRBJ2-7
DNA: TGTGCCAGCAGCCCCTCCGGGACTAGCGGGAGTGGAGAGCAGTACTTC
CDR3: CASSPSGTSGSGEQYF

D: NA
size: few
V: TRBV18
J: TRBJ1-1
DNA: TGTGCCAGCTCAGACCAGGGGAACACTGAAGCTTTCTTT
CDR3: CASSDQGNTEAFF

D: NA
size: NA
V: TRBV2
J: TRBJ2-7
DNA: TGTGCCAGCAGTTGGATCTACGAGCAGTACTTC
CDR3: CASSWIYEQYF

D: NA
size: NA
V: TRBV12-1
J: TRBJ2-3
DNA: TGTGCCAGCAGCTACCCAGGGGATACGCAGTATTTT
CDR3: CASSYPGDTQYF

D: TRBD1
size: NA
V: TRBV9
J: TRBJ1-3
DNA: TGTGCCAGCAGCACGGGACATCCAGGGGGCCTCTCTGGAAACACCATATATTTT
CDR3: CASSTGHPGGLSGNTIYF

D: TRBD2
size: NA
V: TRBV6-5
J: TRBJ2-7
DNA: TGTGCCAGCAGCCACCGGGCGGGGGACTACGAGCAGTACTTC
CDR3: CASSHRAGDYEQYF

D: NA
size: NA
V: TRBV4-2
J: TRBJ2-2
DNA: TGTGCCAGCAGCCAAGATCGGTGGACCGTGGGCGGGGAGCTGTTTTTT
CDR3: CASSQDRWTVGGELFF

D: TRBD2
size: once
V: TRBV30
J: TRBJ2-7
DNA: TGTGCCTGGAACCTGGGACTAGCGACGGACGAGCAGTACTTC
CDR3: CAWNLGLATDEQYF

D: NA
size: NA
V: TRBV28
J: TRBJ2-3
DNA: TGTGCCAGCTCAACGCGGCTCTTGGGGCAGTATTTT
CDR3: CASSTRLLGQYF

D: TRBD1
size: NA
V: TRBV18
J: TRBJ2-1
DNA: TGTGCCAGCTCCAAACAGGGGGGTTCCTACAATGAGCAGTTCTTC
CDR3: CASSKQGGSYNEQFF

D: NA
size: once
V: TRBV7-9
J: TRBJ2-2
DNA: TGTGCCAGCAGCCCGGACAGGAACACCGGGGAGCTGTTTTTT
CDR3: CASSPDRNTGELFF